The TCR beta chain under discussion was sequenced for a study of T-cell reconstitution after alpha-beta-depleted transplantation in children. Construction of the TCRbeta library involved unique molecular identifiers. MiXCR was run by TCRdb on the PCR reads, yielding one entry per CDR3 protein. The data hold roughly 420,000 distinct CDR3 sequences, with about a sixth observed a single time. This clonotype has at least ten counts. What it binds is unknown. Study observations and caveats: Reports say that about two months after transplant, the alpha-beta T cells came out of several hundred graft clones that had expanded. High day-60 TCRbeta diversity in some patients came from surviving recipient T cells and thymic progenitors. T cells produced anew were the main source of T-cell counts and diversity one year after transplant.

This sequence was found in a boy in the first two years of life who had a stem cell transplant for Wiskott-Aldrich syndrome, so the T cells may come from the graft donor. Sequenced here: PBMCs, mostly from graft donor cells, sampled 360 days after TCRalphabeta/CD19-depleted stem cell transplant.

Written as DNA, the CDR3 is TGTGCCAGCAGTGAAGCGCTGCGACAGAACAAAAACATTCAGTACTTC. As protein: CASSEALRQNKNIQYF. J is TRBJ2-4 and V is TRBV2; tentative D call: TRBD1 (5 bases). Trimming cost V 0 bases and J 3 bases, with 12 bases left between them. This CDR3 contains 16 residues. Germline CDR1 SNHLY, CDR2 FYNNEI.